The rows below give T cell receptor beta chains drawn from one sample of a study of blood T cell repertoires in COVID-19. Assay: immunoSEQ multiplex PCR; the TCRdb copy retains only in-frame clones and omits some. The sample shows 200,000 to 300,000 clones, approximately 80% of them seen only once. The sequencing input was peripheral blood. These receptors all stem from a human donor in a cohort sampled during active COVID-19. The CDR3 runs from the conserved cysteine through the conserved F or W. The D gene is left open where the match is weak. Size is stated for part of the rows, as once, few or many counts, or as a class when the clone is expanded.

d_call	v_call	j_call	clone_size	cdr3_aa	cdr3_nt
TRBD1	TRBV5-1	TRBJ1-4	.	CASSPRTGQAEKLFF	TGCGCCAGCAGCCCCCGGACAGGGCAGGCTGAAAAACTGTTTTTT
TRBD1	TRBV7-2	TRBJ1-1	.	CASSPPGQGRTEAFF	TGTGCCAGCAGCCCCCCGGGACAGGGTCGAACTGAAGCTTTCTTT
.	TRBV6-2/TRBV6-3	TRBJ2-7	.	CASSYYPGGATIYEQYF	TGTGCCAGCAGTTATTACCCGGGGGGCGCCACAATATACGAGCAGTACTTC
TRBD1	TRBV10-3	TRBJ1-2	.	CAIRQDRANYGYTF	TGTGCCATCAGACAAGACAGGGCTAACTATGGCTACACCTTC
.	TRBV7-2	TRBJ2-5	.	CASSLQQGGETQYF	TGTGCCAGCAGCTTACAACAGGGAGGGGAGACCCAGTACTTC
TRBD2	TRBV5-1	TRBJ2-2	.	CASSLVTSVGELFF	TGCGCCAGCAGCTTGGTGACTAGCGTCGGGGAGCTGTTTTTT
TRBD2	TRBV15	TRBJ2-3	.	CATGGTSDTDTQYF	TGTGCCACCGGCGGGACTAGCGACACAGATACGCAGTATTTT
TRBD1	TRBV6-5	TRBJ2-7	once	CASRWTGKMYEQYF	TGTGCCAGCAGGTGGACAGGGAAAATGTACGAGCAGTACTTC
.	TRBV9	TRBJ2-7	few	CASSSEPDGYEQYF	TGTGCCAGCAGCTCAGAGCCCGACGGGTACGAGCAGTACTTC
.	TRBV5-1	TRBJ1-6	.	CASSPDLSGLNSPLHF	TGCGCCAGCAGCCCAGACCTAAGCGGTCTTAATTCACCCCTCCACTTT
TRBD2	TRBV5-1	TRBJ2-7	.	CASSLESPSTSGKYEQYF	TGCGCCAGCAGCTTGGAATCGCCTAGCACTAGCGGAAAGTACGAGCAGTACTTC
.	TRBV18	TRBJ2-1	.	CASSPLTYNEQFF	TGTGCCAGCTCACCACTAACCTACAATGAGCAGTTCTTC
.	TRBV5-5	TRBJ1-2	.	CASSLVADYGYTF	TGTGCCAGCAGCTTGGTGGCAGACTATGGCTACACCTTC
TRBD1	TRBV7-8	TRBJ1-1	.	CASSLAGAGDRASEAFF	TGTGCCAGCAGCTTAGCGGGGGCGGGGGACAGGGCCTCTGAAGCTTTCTTT
TRBD2	TRBV5-6	TRBJ2-5	.	CASSLAGLGGRETQYF	TGTGCCAGCAGCTTGGCGGGGCTCGGCGGGAGGGAGACCCAGTACTTC
TRBD1	TRBV7-6	TRBJ1-6	.	CASSLQGGSDYGNSPLHF	TGTGCCAGCAGCTTACAGGGGGGCTCCGACTATGGGAATTCACCCCTCCACTTT
TRBD1	TRBV24-1	TRBJ2-2	.	CATSDLGTANTGELFF	TGTGCCACCAGTGATTTAGGGACAGCGAACACCGGGGAGCTGTTTTTT
TRBD2	TRBV6-2/TRBV6-3	TRBJ2-3	.	CASSPGLAGAVRDTQYF	TGTGCCAGCAGTCCGGGACTAGCGGGCGCCGTGAGAGATACGCAGTATTTT
TRBD1	TRBV29-1	TRBJ2-7	.	CSVVTGVNEQYF	TGCAGCGTCGTGACAGGGGTCAACGAGCAGTACTTC
TRBD1	TRBV19	TRBJ2-7	.	CASTLGRTGADEQYF	TGTGCCAGTACCCTGGGGAGGACAGGGGCAGACGAGCAGTACTTC
.	TRBV12-3/TRBV12-4	TRBJ2-7	.	CASSFEGGEQYF	TGTGCCAGCAGCTTCGAGGGTGGCGAGCAGTACTTC
TRBD2	TRBV10-1	TRBJ2-3	.	CASSERLAGVTQYF	TGCGCCAGCAGTGAGAGACTAGCGGGAGTTACGCAGTATTTT
.	TRBV19	TRBJ1-2	.	CASSGEGAWGYTF	TGTGCCAGTAGTGGAGAGGGCGCCTGGGGCTACACCTTC
.	TRBV5-1	TRBJ1-4	.	CASSLDGTDEKLFF	TGCGCCAGCAGCTTGGATGGGACTGATGAAAAACTGTTTTTT
TRBD1	TRBV2	TRBJ1-2	once	CASSGFRGRGYTF	TGTGCCAGCAGTGGGTTCAGGGGGCGAGGCTACACCTTC
TRBD1	TRBV27	TRBJ1-5	.	CASSRQGINSNQPQHF	TGTGCCAGCAGCCGACAGGGGATCAATAGCAATCAGCCCCAGCATTTT
.	TRBV28	TRBJ2-7	once	CASSFPRQLSYEQYF	TGTGCCAGCAGTTTCCCGAGACAGCTCTCCTACGAGCAGTACTTC
.	TRBV5-6	TRBJ1-2	.	CASSLEIGRGYTF	TGTGCCAGCAGCTTGGAGATAGGGAGGGGCTACACCTTC
TRBD1	TRBV18	TRBJ1-5	.	CASSPGQGADQPQHF	TGTGCCAGCTCACCAGGCCAGGGGGCTGATCAGCCCCAGCATTTT
.	TRBV12-3/TRBV12-4	TRBJ1-1	.	CASTPRGSTEAFF	TGTGCCAGCACTCCTCGCGGGTCCACTGAAGCTTTCTTT
TRBD1	TRBV10-3	TRBJ1-1	.	CAISNSQGARSTEAFF	TGTGCCATCAGTAACTCGCAGGGGGCGCGGTCCACTGAAGCTTTCTTT
TRBD1	TRBV28	TRBJ1-2	.	CASNTGTGRIYGYTF	TGTGCCAGCAATACCGGGACAGGGAGAATCTATGGCTACACCTTC
.	TRBV7-9	TRBJ2-2	.	CASSLSGTVNTGELFF	TGTGCCAGCAGCTTATCCGGGACTGTGAACACCGGGGAGCTGTTTTTT
.	TRBV7-9	TRBJ2-7	.	CASSLSGYEQYF	TGTGCCAGCAGCTTATCAGGGTACGAGCAGTACTTC
TRBD1	TRBV7-3	TRBJ2-1	.	CASSVGQGAGYNEQFF	TGTGCCAGCAGCGTCGGACAGGGGGCTGGCTACAATGAGCAGTTCTTC
.	TRBV5-8	TRBJ1-1	.	CASSIRTYGAFF	TGTGCCAGCAGCATTAGGACATACGGAGCTTTCTTT
TRBD1	TRBV5-1	TRBJ2-7	.	CASSKGQEWDEQYF	TGCGCCAGCAGCAAGGGACAGGAGTGGGACGAGCAGTACTTC